This T cell receptor beta chain was retrieved from a study of T cells in tuberculosis. Overall study results and limits: The TCR-beta difference was not significant; alpha differences partly reflected length. Active tuberculosis TCR-alpha repertoires lay closer to GMM-specific TCRs than IGRA-negative controls, suggesting clonal expansion.

Data came from immunoSEQ multiplex PCR; TCRdb stores just in-frame clones and leaves some out. The sample contains 25,000 to 30,000 clones, approximately 93% of which appear only once. At study entry, adolescents had tuberculin skin tests and IGRA screening. Unsorted cryopreserved PBMC were sequenced, averaging around 100,000 T cells per clinical donor. Of note for this clone: The antigen is not known.

Material for sequencing was PBMCs. The sequence came from a donor aged 10-30 years with latent tuberculosis or without tuberculosis infection.

CDR3 DNA: TGTGCCAGCTCACCACCGGGGGGGGCAGATACGCAGTATTTT. Its protein is CASSPPGGADTQYF. The V gene is TRBV18, the J gene TRBJ2-3; 7 nucleotides agree with TRBD2. CDR3 length: 14 amino acids. Germline CDR1 is KGHSH and CDR2 is LQKENI. Trimming at V came to 0 bases and at J to 4 bases, leaving 1 base not matched to a gene.